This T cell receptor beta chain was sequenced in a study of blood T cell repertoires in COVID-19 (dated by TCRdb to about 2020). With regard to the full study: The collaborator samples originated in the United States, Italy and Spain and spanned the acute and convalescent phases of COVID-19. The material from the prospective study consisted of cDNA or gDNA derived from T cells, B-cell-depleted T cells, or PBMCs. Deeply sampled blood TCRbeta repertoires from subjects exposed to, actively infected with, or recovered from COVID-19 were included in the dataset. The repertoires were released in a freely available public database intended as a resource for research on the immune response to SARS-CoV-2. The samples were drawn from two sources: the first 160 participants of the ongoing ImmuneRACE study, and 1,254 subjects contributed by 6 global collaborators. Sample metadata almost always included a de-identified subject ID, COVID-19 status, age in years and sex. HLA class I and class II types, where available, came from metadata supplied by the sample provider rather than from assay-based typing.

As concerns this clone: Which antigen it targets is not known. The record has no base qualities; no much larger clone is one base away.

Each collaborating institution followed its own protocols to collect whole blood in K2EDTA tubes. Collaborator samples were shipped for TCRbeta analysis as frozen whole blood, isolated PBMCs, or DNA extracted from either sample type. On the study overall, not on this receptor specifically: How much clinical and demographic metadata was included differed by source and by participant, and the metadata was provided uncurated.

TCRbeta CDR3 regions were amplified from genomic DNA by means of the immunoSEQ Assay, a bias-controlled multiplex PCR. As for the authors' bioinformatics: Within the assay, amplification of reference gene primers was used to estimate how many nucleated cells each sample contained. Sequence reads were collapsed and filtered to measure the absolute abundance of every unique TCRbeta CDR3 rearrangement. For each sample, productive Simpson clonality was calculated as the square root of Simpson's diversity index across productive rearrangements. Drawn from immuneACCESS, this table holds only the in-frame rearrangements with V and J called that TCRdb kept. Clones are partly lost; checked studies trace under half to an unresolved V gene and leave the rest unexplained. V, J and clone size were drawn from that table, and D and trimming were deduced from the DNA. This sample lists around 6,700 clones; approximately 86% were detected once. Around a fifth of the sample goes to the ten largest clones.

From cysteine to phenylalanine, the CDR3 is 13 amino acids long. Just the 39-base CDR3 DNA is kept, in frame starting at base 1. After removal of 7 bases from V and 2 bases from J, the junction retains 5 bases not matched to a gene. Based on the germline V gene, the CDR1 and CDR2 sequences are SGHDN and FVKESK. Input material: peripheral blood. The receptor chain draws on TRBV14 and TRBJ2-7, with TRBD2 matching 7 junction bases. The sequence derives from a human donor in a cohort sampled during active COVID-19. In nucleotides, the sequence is TGTGCCAGCAACCGGGACTATGCCTACGAGCAGTACTTC. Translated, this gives CASNRDYAYEQYF. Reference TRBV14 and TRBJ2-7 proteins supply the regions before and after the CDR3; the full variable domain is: EAGVTQFPSHSVIEKGQTVTLRCDPISGHDNLYWYRRVMGKEIKFLLHFVKESKQDESGMPNNRFLAERTGGTYSTLKVQPAELEDSGVYFCASNRDYAYEQYFGPGTRLTVT.